What follows is one TCR beta chain and its context. Its cognate antigen is unknown. Assay: immunoSEQ multiplex PCR; the TCRdb copy retains only in-frame clones and omits some. The sample includes tens of thousands of clones, just under 95% of them seen just once. Germline CDR1 reads GTSNPN; CDR2 reads SVGIG (reference sequence). The V end lost 2 bases, the J end lost 2 bases, and 7 bases lay between the germline ends. The CDR3 runs 12 residues. This entry is derived from a study of graft-versus-host responses after intestinal transplantation. Findings and caveats of the study: Some GvH clones appeared in ileal mucosa or blood before recipient bone marrow. There was an association between peak levels of circulating GvH clones and early post-transplant HvG declines.

The sample consisted of unstimulated CD8+ T cells sorted from spleen or lymph node cells, taken before intestinal transplant. The TCR was taken from a human donor who received an intestinal transplant. The chain has TRBV30 and TRBJ2-7; D remains unclear. The CDR3 DNA reads TGTGCCTGGAGTACTGAACCCTACGAGCAGTACTTC. Its translation: CAWSTEPYEQYF.